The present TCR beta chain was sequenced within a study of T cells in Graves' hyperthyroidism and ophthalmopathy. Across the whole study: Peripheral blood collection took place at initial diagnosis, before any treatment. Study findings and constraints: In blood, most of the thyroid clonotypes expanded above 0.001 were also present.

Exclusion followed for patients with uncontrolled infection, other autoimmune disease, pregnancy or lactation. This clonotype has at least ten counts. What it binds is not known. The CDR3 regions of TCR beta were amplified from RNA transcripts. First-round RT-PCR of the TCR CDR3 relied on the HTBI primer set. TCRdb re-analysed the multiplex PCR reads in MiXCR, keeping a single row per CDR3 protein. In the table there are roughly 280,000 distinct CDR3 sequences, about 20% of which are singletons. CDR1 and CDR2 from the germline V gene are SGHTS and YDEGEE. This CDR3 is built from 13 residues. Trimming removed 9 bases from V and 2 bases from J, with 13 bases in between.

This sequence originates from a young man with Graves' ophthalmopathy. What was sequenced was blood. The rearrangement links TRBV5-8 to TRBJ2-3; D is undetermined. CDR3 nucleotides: TGTGCCACCAAAGTTCCGGACACAGATACGCAGTATTTT. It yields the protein CATKVPDTDTQYF.